This record covers a single T cell receptor (beta chain). In its sample, this clonotype was seen a few times. The antigen it recognizes is unknown. No base-level quality is on record; no much larger clone is a single base apart. These data come from a study of T cells after yellow fever vaccination (dated by TCRdb to the late 2010s). Broadly, across the study: The SMART-Seq v4 Ultra Low Input RNA kit was used to prepare libraries from fractions with low cell numbers. To track T-cell clones before and after primary and booster YFV17D yellow fever vaccination, bulk TCR alpha and beta repertoires were sequenced longitudinally. Two healthy male donors, one aged 18 to 30 and one aged 30 to 39 years, were included in the cohort. Blood was drawn at multiple timepoints before and after primary and secondary immunization, with bulk PBMC replicates and cell subsets isolated.

Trimming removed 6 bases from V and 1 base from J, leaving 4 bases between the germline ends. CDR1 is given as SQVTM and CDR2 as ANQGSEA, both from the germline V gene. Including the terminal cysteine and phenylalanine, the CDR3 comprises 12 residues. The DNA shown is the 36-base CDR3, in frame from base 1. Results the study describes overall, beyond this receptor: Because the study included only two donors, the extent to which the findings can be generalized is limited. A small share of clonotypes occurred in both CD4 and CD8 compartments, likely arising from convergent recombination. The secondary T-cell response was found to be weaker but faster than the primary response, with a peak reached on day 5 rather than on day 15. Because abundant contaminating clonotypes from the bulk population could be contained in FACS-sorted repertoires, computational filtering was required. After the booster, most clones that had expanded after primary vaccination were detected again (roughly 95% of CD4 and around 88% of CD8), suggesting broad maintenance of memory.

TCR cDNA was made using 5'RACE template switching, a step that added a universal primer site and unique molecular identifiers. Priming for cDNA synthesis came from both the TCR alpha and TCR beta constant segments. Library amplification involved two PCR steps, and the second step added sample barcodes and sequencing adapters. Libraries were sequenced on Illumina HiSeq 2500 (2x100 bp) or NovaSeq (2x150 bp). The study's own analysis went as follows. MIGEC handled demultiplexing of reads and collapsing into UMI consensus sequences, while MiXCR performed V(D)J alignment. Clonotypes responding to the vaccine were identified with edgeR on replicate PBMC samples, with the criteria of FDR below 0.01 and a log2 fold change above 5 up to day 15. Each bulk clonotype was labeled CD4 or CD8 based on which sequenced repertoire, CD4 or CD8, contained the clonotype at higher abundance. The public reads were reanalyzed by TCRdb: fastp trimming at Q25, MiXCR alignment, in-frame beta chains only. All rows with the same CDR3 protein become a single entry with the most common DNA and genes. What appears here as the V and J calls and clone size reflects TCRdb's work, not the paper's. The sample data list under 200,000 distinct CDR3 sequences, and 6% to 7.5% of these were observed just once. The ten largest make up approximately 2.4% of the sample.

The treatment or condition label of this sample denotes: live attenuated yellow fever vaccine strain. A standard Ficoll-Paque protocol was used to isolate PBMCs from peripheral blood. Dynabeads CD4 and CD8 positive selection kits were used to isolate CD4 and CD8 T-cell fractions. TriZol was used to extract RNA from bulk PBMCs, from CD4 and CD8 fractions, and from dextramer-positive and dextramer-negative fractions. This TCR derives from a man between 18 and 29 years old who received the YFV17D yellow fever vaccine. Recombination connected TRBV29-1 to TRBJ2-6, with the D gene uncertain. The input for sequencing was CD4+ T cells sorted from PBMCs, taken more than 4 days after the first yellow fever vaccination. The nucleotide sequence reads as follows: TGCAGCGTCGAATCTGGGGCCAACGTCCTGACTTTC. Translated, this gives CSVESGANVLTF.